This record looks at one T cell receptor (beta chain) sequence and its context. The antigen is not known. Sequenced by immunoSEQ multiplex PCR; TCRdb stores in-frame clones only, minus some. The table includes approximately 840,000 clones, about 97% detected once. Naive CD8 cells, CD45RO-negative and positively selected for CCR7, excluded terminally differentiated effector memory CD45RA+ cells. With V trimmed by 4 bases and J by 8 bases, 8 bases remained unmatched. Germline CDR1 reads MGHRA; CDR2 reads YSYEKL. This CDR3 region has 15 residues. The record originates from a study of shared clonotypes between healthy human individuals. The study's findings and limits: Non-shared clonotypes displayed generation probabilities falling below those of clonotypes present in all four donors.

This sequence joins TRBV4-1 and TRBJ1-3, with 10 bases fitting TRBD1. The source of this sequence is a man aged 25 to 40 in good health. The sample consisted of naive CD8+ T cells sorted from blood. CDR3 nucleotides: TGCGCCAGCAGCCCTTTGACAGGGGGCGTGTACACCATATATTTT. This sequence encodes CASSPLTGGVYTIYF.